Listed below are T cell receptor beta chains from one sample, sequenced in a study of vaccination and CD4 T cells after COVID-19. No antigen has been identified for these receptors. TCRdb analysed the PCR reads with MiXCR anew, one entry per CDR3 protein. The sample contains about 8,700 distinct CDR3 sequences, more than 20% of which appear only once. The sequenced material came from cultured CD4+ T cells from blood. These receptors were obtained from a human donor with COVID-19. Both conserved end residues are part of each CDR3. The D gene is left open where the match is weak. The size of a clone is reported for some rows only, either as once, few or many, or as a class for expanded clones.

CDR3 DNA: TGCGCCAGCAGCTTGGGGCTTGAGGATGGCTACACCTTC; CDR3 protein: CASSLGLEDGYTF; D gene: -; J gene: TRBJ1-2; V gene: TRBV5-1; clone size: -
CDR3 DNA: TGTGCCAGTAGTAGCCGGGCCACTGGAAACACCATATATTTT; CDR3 protein: CASSSRATGNTIYF; D gene: -; J gene: TRBJ1-3; V gene: TRBV19; clone size: few
CDR3 DNA: TGTGCCAGTAGAAGCGGCGTCGGCAGGGCGATCTATGGCTACACCTTC; CDR3 protein: CASRSGVGRAIYGYTF; D gene: -; J gene: TRBJ1-2; V gene: TRBV19; clone size: few
CDR3 DNA: TGTGCCAGCAGCCAAGGTGGGGGAACATCGTTCGAAGCTTTCTTT; CDR3 protein: CASSQGGGTSFEAFF; D gene: -; J gene: TRBJ1-1; V gene: TRBV14; clone size: -
CDR3 DNA: TGTGCCACCAGCAGAGGGCAGGTCTCCTACGAGCAGTACTTC; CDR3 protein: CATSRGQVSYEQYF; D gene: -; J gene: TRBJ2-7; V gene: TRBV15; clone size: medium-sized
CDR3 DNA: TGTGCCAGCAGCTTCCGCCCCGGAAGCAATCAGCCCCAGCATTTT; CDR3 protein: CASSFRPGSNQPQHF; D gene: -; J gene: TRBJ1-5; V gene: TRBV7-6; clone size: few
CDR3 DNA: TGTGCCAGCAGCTTAGAGGGGAGGGGAATGGAGACCCAGTACTTC; CDR3 protein: CASSLEGRGMETQYF; D gene: TRBD2; J gene: TRBJ2-5; V gene: TRBV7-9; clone size: -
CDR3 DNA: TGTGCCAGCAGCTTGAGGACGCAGTCCGGGGAGCTGTTTTTT; CDR3 protein: CASSLRTQSGELFF; D gene: -; J gene: TRBJ2-2; V gene: TRBV5-4; clone size: -
CDR3 DNA: TGTGCCAGCATGGGGGTGAACACTGAAGCTTTCTTT; CDR3 protein: CASMGVNTEAFF; D gene: -; J gene: TRBJ1-1; V gene: TRBV6-1; clone size: few
CDR3 DNA: TGTGCCAGCAGCTTAGCTCAGAGCGGGGGCTACGAGCAGTACTTC; CDR3 protein: CASSLAQSGGYEQYF; D gene: TRBD2; J gene: TRBJ2-7; V gene: TRBV7-2; clone size: few
CDR3 DNA: TGCAGTGCTAGCCTAGCGGGGCGTAACAATGAGCAGTTCTTC; CDR3 protein: CSASLAGRNNEQFF; D gene: TRBD2; J gene: TRBJ2-1; V gene: TRBV20-1; clone size: few
CDR3 DNA: TGTGCCAGCAGCCCTCCGGACAGACAGATGAACACTGAAGCTTTCTTT; CDR3 protein: CASSPPDRQMNTEAFF; D gene: -; J gene: TRBJ1-1; V gene: TRBV11-3; clone size: few
CDR3 DNA: TGCAGTGCCCCACTAGGTGGGCCAAATGAGCAGTTCTTC; CDR3 protein: CSAPLGGPNEQFF; D gene: -; J gene: TRBJ2-1; V gene: TRBV20-1; clone size: -
CDR3 DNA: TGTGCCAGCAGCTTAGATGGGAGGGGGCCTGAAGCTTTCTTT; CDR3 protein: CASSLDGRGPEAFF; D gene: TRBD1; J gene: TRBJ1-1; V gene: TRBV11-3; clone size: -
CDR3 DNA: TGTGCCAGCAGCCAAGCAGGCTATGGCTACACCTTC; CDR3 protein: CASSQAGYGYTF; D gene: -; J gene: TRBJ1-2; V gene: TRBV14; clone size: -
CDR3 DNA: TGTGCCTGGATCCGGGACAGGTCTCGCTCTGGGGCCAACGTCCTGACTTTC; CDR3 protein: CAWIRDRSRSGANVLTF; D gene: TRBD1; J gene: TRBJ2-6; V gene: TRBV30; clone size: few
CDR3 DNA: TGTGCCAGCAGTCGGCGGACAGGGGCGAACACCGGGGAGCTGTTTTTT; CDR3 protein: CASSRRTGANTGELFF; D gene: TRBD1; J gene: TRBJ2-2; V gene: TRBV12-3/TRBV12-4; clone size: few
CDR3 DNA: TGTGCCACCAGTGATAGGTATGGCTACACCTTC; CDR3 protein: CATSDRYGYTF; D gene: -; J gene: TRBJ1-2; V gene: TRBV24-1; clone size: few
CDR3 DNA: TGTGCCAGCAGTTTATTGGTTGGCAATCAGCCCCAGCATTTT; CDR3 protein: CASSLLVGNQPQHF; D gene: -; J gene: TRBJ1-5; V gene: TRBV28; clone size: -
CDR3 DNA: TGCAGTGCTAGCAAGACAGTCAAGGGGTATAATTCACCCCTCCACTTT; CDR3 protein: CSASKTVKGYNSPLHF; D gene: -; J gene: TRBJ1-6; V gene: TRBV20-1; clone size: few
CDR3 DNA: TGTGCCAGCAGTTACGCCGACAGGGTCGAAGAGCAGTACTTC; CDR3 protein: CASSYADRVEEQYF; D gene: TRBD1; J gene: TRBJ2-7; V gene: TRBV6-5; clone size: -
CDR3 DNA: TGTGCCATCAGGGACCTGGCAGGGGGAGGCACAGATACGCAGTATTTT; CDR3 protein: CAIRDLAGGGTDTQYF; D gene: TRBD1; J gene: TRBJ2-3; V gene: TRBV10-3; clone size: -
CDR3 DNA: TGTGCCAGCAGCCCTGGGCTCGCGGTGGGACTAGCAACTGATACGCAGTATTTT; CDR3 protein: CASSPGLAVGLATDTQYF; D gene: TRBD2; J gene: TRBJ2-3; V gene: TRBV12-3/TRBV12-4; clone size: -
CDR3 DNA: TGTGCCAGCAGTGAGGGGGCAATGAACACTGAAGCTTTCTTT; CDR3 protein: CASSEGAMNTEAFF; D gene: -; J gene: TRBJ1-1; V gene: TRBV6-4; clone size: -
CDR3 DNA: TGTGCCACCAGTGAACGAGGAGTCCGAGGTTCTGGGGCCAACGTCCTGACTTTC; CDR3 protein: CATSERGVRGSGANVLTF; D gene: -; J gene: TRBJ2-6; V gene: TRBV24-1; clone size: -
CDR3 DNA: TGTGCCAGCAGCATTGACTCGGGTCCGAACACTGAAGCTTTCTTT; CDR3 protein: CASSIDSGPNTEAFF; D gene: -; J gene: TRBJ1-1; V gene: TRBV5-4; clone size: -
CDR3 DNA: TGTGCCAGCAGCCGACAGGGCTATGGCTACACCTTC; CDR3 protein: CASSRQGYGYTF; D gene: TRBD1; J gene: TRBJ1-2; V gene: TRBV14; clone size: few
CDR3 DNA: TGTGCCAGCAGCCCCGAATGGACGGGGACATTAAACACTGAAGCTTTCTTT; CDR3 protein: CASSPEWTGTLNTEAFF; D gene: -; J gene: TRBJ1-1; V gene: TRBV6-1; clone size: few
CDR3 DNA: TGTGCCAGCAGCCCCTCAGGGGGAAATCAGCCCCAGCATTTT; CDR3 protein: CASSPSGGNQPQHF; D gene: TRBD1; J gene: TRBJ1-5; V gene: TRBV7-3; clone size: medium-sized
CDR3 DNA: TGTGCCAGTAGTATTACCGGGACAGCCCGTACCTACGAGCAGTACTTC; CDR3 protein: CASSITGTARTYEQYF; D gene: TRBD1; J gene: TRBJ2-7; V gene: TRBV19; clone size: -
CDR3 DNA: TGTGCCAGCACCACCGCCAGACAGGGTTCGTCGAGCAATCAGCCCCAGCATTTT; CDR3 protein: CASTTARQGSSSNQPQHF; D gene: TRBD1; J gene: TRBJ1-5; V gene: TRBV6-1; clone size: -
CDR3 DNA: TGTGCCAGCAGCCCACGGACTAGCGTGAACACCGGGGAGCTGTTTTTT; CDR3 protein: CASSPRTSVNTGELFF; D gene: TRBD2; J gene: TRBJ2-2; V gene: TRBV12-3/TRBV12-4; clone size: -
CDR3 DNA: TGTGCCAGCAAAACGACAGGGGATCAGCCCCAGCATTTT; CDR3 protein: CASKTTGDQPQHF; D gene: TRBD1; J gene: TRBJ1-5; V gene: TRBV6-1; clone size: few
CDR3 DNA: TGTGCCAGCAGCGTAGGACAGTTAGGAAACACCATATATTTT; CDR3 protein: CASSVGQLGNTIYF; D gene: -; J gene: TRBJ1-3; V gene: TRBV7-6; clone size: few
CDR3 DNA: TGTGCCAGCAGTTTACGGGGTACAGGGGGCACTGAAGCTTTCTTT; CDR3 protein: CASSLRGTGGTEAFF; D gene: TRBD1; J gene: TRBJ1-1; V gene: TRBV28; clone size: -
CDR3 DNA: TGCAGAGCTAGATTAAGCATGACAGGGACCACTGAAGCTTTCTTT; CDR3 protein: CRARLSMTGTTEAFF; D gene: TRBD1; J gene: TRBJ1-1; V gene: TRBV20-1; clone size: -
CDR3 DNA: TGTGCCAGCAGCTCCGGCCGAATGACCTACGAGCAGTACTTC; CDR3 protein: CASSSGRMTYEQYF; D gene: -; J gene: TRBJ2-7; V gene: TRBV6-1; clone size: medium-sized
CDR3 DNA: TGTGCCAGCAGCTCCGACCAGGGTCAGCCCCAGCATTTT; CDR3 protein: CASSSDQGQPQHF; D gene: -; J gene: TRBJ1-5; V gene: TRBV12-3/TRBV12-4; clone size: few
CDR3 DNA: TGTGCCAGCAGTGAGGGGACAGTAATTAATTCACCCCTCCACTTT; CDR3 protein: CASSEGTVINSPLHF; D gene: TRBD1; J gene: TRBJ1-6; V gene: TRBV6-1; clone size: -
CDR3 DNA: TGTGCCAGCAGTTCGGCAGGACAGTCTAATTCACCCCTCCACTTT; CDR3 protein: CASSSAGQSNSPLHF; D gene: -; J gene: TRBJ1-6; V gene: TRBV6-5; clone size: few
CDR3 DNA: TGTGCCAGCAGCCCTCGGGACAGGGTCACCACCGGGGAGCTGTTTTTT; CDR3 protein: CASSPRDRVTTGELFF; D gene: TRBD1; J gene: TRBJ2-2; V gene: TRBV12-3/TRBV12-4; clone size: -
CDR3 DNA: TGTGCCAGCTCACCCGGCGGACGCACCGGGGAGCTGTTTTTT; CDR3 protein: CASSPGGRTGELFF; D gene: -; J gene: TRBJ2-2; V gene: TRBV18; clone size: -
CDR3 DNA: TGTGCCAGCAGCGTAATCCCAGGGGCGGATAGTGGCTACACCTTC; CDR3 protein: CASSVIPGADSGYTF; D gene: -; J gene: TRBJ1-2; V gene: TRBV9; clone size: large
CDR3 DNA: TGCAGTGCTTTCACTACCCAAGAGACCCAGTACTTC; CDR3 protein: CSAFTTQETQYF; D gene: -; J gene: TRBJ2-5; V gene: TRBV20-1; clone size: -
CDR3 DNA: TGTGCCAGCAGCTCAGGAAGGGCTGGAAACACCATATATTTT; CDR3 protein: CASSSGRAGNTIYF; D gene: -; J gene: TRBJ1-3; V gene: TRBV11-3; clone size: few
CDR3 DNA: TGTGCCAGCAGCTTGCTTCAGGGGTTGGGAAACACCATATATTTT; CDR3 protein: CASSLLQGLGNTIYF; D gene: -; J gene: TRBJ1-3; V gene: TRBV7-9; clone size: few
CDR3 DNA: TGCGCCAGCAGCTTGGGACTCCCCCGTACAACGCAGTATTTT; CDR3 protein: CASSLGLPRTTQYF; D gene: -; J gene: TRBJ2-3; V gene: TRBV5-1; clone size: -
CDR3 DNA: TGTGCCAGTACGAACCCGGGCTCACCCCTCCACTTT; CDR3 protein: CASTNPGSPLHF; D gene: -; J gene: TRBJ1-6; V gene: TRBV2; clone size: -
CDR3 DNA: TGTGCCAGCAGCTTGCCGGGGCCGACCGAAGCTTTCTTT; CDR3 protein: CASSLPGPTEAFF; D gene: -; J gene: TRBJ1-1; V gene: TRBV5-4; clone size: -
CDR3 DNA: TGTGCCAGTAGCGTGCGAGGGGGGCTAGATACGCAGTATTTT; CDR3 protein: CASSVRGGLDTQYF; D gene: -; J gene: TRBJ2-3; V gene: TRBV5-4; clone size: few
CDR3 DNA: TGCAGCCAAAGAGGGGCGGGGGGGCGAGTTAGTACAGATACGCAGTATTTT; CDR3 protein: CSQRGAGGRVSTDTQYF; D gene: TRBD2; J gene: TRBJ2-3; V gene: TRBV20-1; clone size: -
CDR3 DNA: TGTGCCAGCAGCTTAGGGAACAGGAGTCCACTCCACTTT; CDR3 protein: CASSLGNRSPLHF; D gene: -; J gene: TRBJ1-6; V gene: TRBV7-9; clone size: -
CDR3 DNA: TGTGCCAGCAGTGACCACGACAGGGGCTTAGGGGAAAAACTGTTTTTT; CDR3 protein: CASSDHDRGLGEKLFF; D gene: TRBD1; J gene: TRBJ1-4; V gene: TRBV2; clone size: few
CDR3 DNA: TGTGCCAGCAGTGTCCGGACAGGGCAAGGAAACACCATATATTTT; CDR3 protein: CASSVRTGQGNTIYF; D gene: TRBD1; J gene: TRBJ1-3; V gene: TRBV6-2/TRBV6-3; clone size: few
CDR3 DNA: TGCGCCAGCACCGGCGGACTAGCGGGGGGGCAAGAGACCCAGTACTTC; CDR3 protein: CASTGGLAGGQETQYF; D gene: TRBD2; J gene: TRBJ2-5; V gene: TRBV5-1; clone size: few